These T cell receptor beta chains were read from a single sample in a study of T-cell memory formation after mild COVID-19. TCRdb processed the 5' RACE reads anew with MiXCR; each CDR3 protein has one entry. The table has some 150,000 distinct CDR3 sequences, under 25% seen once. Sequenced sample: PBMCs or a T cell subset sorted from them (not recorded which). The receptors originated from an adult woman who had mild COVID-19 (a few samples of this study predate the infection). Cell type and time point are not known. CDR3s include the opening cysteine and the closing phenylalanine or tryptophan. Each record gives: clone size, V gene, J gene, D gene, CDR3 protein, CDR3 DNA. D genes are given only for firm matches. A clone size is listed for some rows: how often the clone was seen (once, few, many), or a class if it is expanded.

size: many; V: TRBV20-1; J: TRBJ1-1; D: -; CDR3: CSAPRTRMNTEAFF; DNA: TGCAGTGCTCCTAGGACAAGGATGAACACTGAAGCTTTCTTT
size: few; V: TRBV4-3; J: TRBJ2-1; D: TRBD2; CDR3: CASSQDQEGGYNEQFF; DNA: TGCGCCAGCAGCCAAGATCAGGAGGGAGGGTACAATGAGCAGTTCTTC
size: -; V: TRBV2; J: TRBJ2-7; D: -; CDR3: CASRSGRGSYEQYF; DNA: TGTGCCAGCAGGTCGGGCAGGGGTTCCTACGAGCAGTACTTC
size: few; V: TRBV30; J: TRBJ2-5; D: -; CDR3: CAHSDSQETQYF; DNA: TGTGCCCATTCGGACAGCCAAGAGACCCAGTACTTC
size: few; V: TRBV20-1; J: TRBJ2-5; D: TRBD2; CDR3: CSARYSGGSQETQYF; DNA: TGCAGTGCTCGGTATAGCGGGGGGTCACAAGAGACCCAGTACTTC
size: -; V: TRBV9; J: TRBJ2-3; D: -; CDR3: CASSVEAGSSTDTQYF; DNA: TGTGCCAGCAGCGTAGAGGCAGGGAGTAGCACAGATACGCAGTATTTT
size: few; V: TRBV7-7; J: TRBJ2-5; D: -; CDR3: CASSPIGVGGAETQYF; DNA: TGTGCCAGCAGCCCAATCGGGGTGGGGGGCGCGGAGACCCAGTACTTC
size: few; V: TRBV5-1; J: TRBJ2-3; D: -; CDR3: CASRSGATTDTQYF; DNA: TGCGCCAGCAGATCGGGAGCCACCACAGATACGCAGTATTTT
size: few; V: TRBV5-6; J: TRBJ1-1; D: TRBD1; CDR3: CASSLGQGRAEAFF; DNA: TGTGCCAGCAGCCTAGGACAGGGGAGGGCTGAAGCTTTCTTT
size: -; V: TRBV5-1; J: TRBJ1-2; D: TRBD1; CDR3: CASRRDRDYGYTF; DNA: TGCGCCAGCCGCCGGGACAGGGACTATGGCTACACCTTC
size: many; V: TRBV10-3; J: TRBJ2-7; D: TRBD2; CDR3: CAISEPGGFTYEQYF; DNA: TGTGCCATCAGTGAGCCGGGGGGGTTCACCTACGAGCAGTACTTC
size: few; V: TRBV7-8; J: TRBJ2-1; D: -; CDR3: CASSLPDLPHYNEQFF; DNA: TGTGCCAGCAGCTTGCCGGACCTACCGCATTACAATGAGCAGTTCTTC
size: few; V: TRBV12-3/TRBV12-4; J: TRBJ2-3; D: -; CDR3: CASSFSESRADTQYF; DNA: TGTGCCAGCAGTTTCTCCGAGTCACGGGCGGATACGCAGTATTTT
size: few; V: TRBV5-1; J: TRBJ2-5; D: TRBD1; CDR3: CASSRNPGQGETQYF; DNA: TGCGCCAGCAGCCGGAATCCGGGACAGGGGGAGACCCAGTACTTC
size: -; V: TRBV6-6; J: TRBJ1-5; D: TRBD1; CDR3: CASTSGQVLNQPQHF; DNA: TGTGCCAGCACTAGCGGACAGGTATTAAATCAGCCCCAGCATTTT
size: -; V: TRBV12-3/TRBV12-4; J: TRBJ2-2; D: TRBD2; CDR3: CASSLRLAGAGELFF; DNA: TGTGCCAGCAGTTTACGGCTAGCGGGGGCCGGGGAGCTGTTTTTT
size: -; V: TRBV7-3; J: TRBJ2-7; D: TRBD1; CDR3: CASSLKDRGRGYEQYF; DNA: TGTGCCAGCAGCTTAAAGGACAGGGGAAGGGGATACGAGCAGTACTTC
size: few; V: TRBV2; J: TRBJ2-2; D: -; CDR3: CASSEDRVGELFF; DNA: TGTGCCAGCAGTGAAGACAGGGTCGGGGAGCTGTTTTTT
size: -; V: TRBV2; J: TRBJ2-5; D: TRBD1; CDR3: CASSQGQRTVQETQYF; DNA: TGTGCCAGCAGTCAGGGACAGAGGACCGTCCAAGAGACCCAGTACTTC
size: many; V: TRBV9; J: TRBJ2-2; D: TRBD2; CDR3: CASSPRIGTRGHTGELFF; DNA: TGTGCCAGCAGCCCTCGAATCGGGACTAGGGGACACACCGGGGAGCTGTTTTTT
size: -; V: TRBV5-1; J: TRBJ2-3; D: -; CDR3: CASNSYTDTQYF; DNA: TGCGCCAGCAACAGTTACACAGATACGCAGTATTTT
size: -; V: TRBV6-5; J: TRBJ2-7; D: TRBD2; CDR3: CASSYHGLAGGVDEQYF; DNA: TGTGCCAGCAGTTATCACGGACTAGCGGGAGGAGTAGACGAGCAGTACTTC
size: few; V: TRBV12-3/TRBV12-4; J: TRBJ1-2; D: -; CDR3: CASSLVALEGYTF; DNA: TGTGCCAGCAGTTTAGTGGCCTTGGAAGGCTACACCTTC
size: -; V: TRBV7-9; J: TRBJ2-1; D: TRBD2; CDR3: CASSPLAGGPGSYNEQFF; DNA: TGTGCCAGCAGTCCCCTAGCGGGAGGGCCGGGGTCCTACAATGAGCAGTTCTTC
size: -; V: TRBV20-1; J: TRBJ2-7; D: TRBD2; CDR3: CSAFKPSGGTEQYF; DNA: TGCAGTGCTTTCAAACCTAGCGGGGGAACCGAGCAGTACTTC
size: -; V: TRBV20-1; J: TRBJ2-3; D: TRBD1; CDR3: CSAAPGTGKDTQYF; DNA: TGCAGCGCCGCTCCCGGGACAGGGAAAGATACGCAGTATTTT
size: -; V: TRBV7-9; J: TRBJ2-7; D: -; CDR3: CASSLGVEQYF; DNA: TGTGCCAGCAGCTTAGGGGTCGAGCAGTACTTC
size: few; V: TRBV24-1; J: TRBJ2-2; D: TRBD1; CDR3: CATSDPGQGNGELFF; DNA: TGTGCCACCAGTGATCCGGGACAGGGGAACGGGGAGCTGTTTTTT
size: many; V: TRBV5-1; J: TRBJ2-3; D: TRBD2; CDR3: CASSLPSGRSADTQYF; DNA: TGCGCCAGCAGCTTACCTAGCGGGAGATCTGCAGATACGCAGTATTTT
size: few; V: TRBV5-1; J: TRBJ2-2; D: TRBD1; CDR3: CASSITPGTGDTGELFF; DNA: TGCGCCAGCAGCATTACTCCCGGGACAGGGGACACCGGGGAGCTGTTTTTT
size: few; V: TRBV5-6; J: TRBJ2-1; D: -; CDR3: CASSFLKYEQFF; DNA: TGTGCCAGCAGCTTCCTTAAGTATGAGCAGTTCTTC
size: -; V: TRBV7-7; J: TRBJ2-1; D: -; CDR3: CASSPRDGSSYNEQFF; DNA: TGTGCCAGCAGCCCGAGGGACGGTAGCTCCTACAATGAGCAGTTCTTC
size: -; V: TRBV7-9; J: TRBJ2-7; D: -; CDR3: CASEGPRYYEQYF; DNA: TGTGCCAGCGAGGGACCCCGATACTACGAGCAGTACTTC
size: few; V: TRBV20-1; J: TRBJ2-2; D: -; CDR3: CSARVQGNTGELFF; DNA: TGCAGTGCTAGAGTGCAGGGGAACACCGGGGAGCTGTTTTTT
size: -; V: TRBV4-2; J: TRBJ2-1; D: TRBD2; CDR3: CASSKDWGTSGTNEQFF; DNA: TGTGCCAGCAGCAAAGACTGGGGGACTAGCGGGACGAATGAGCAGTTCTTC
size: -; V: TRBV19; J: TRBJ1-5; D: -; CDR3: CASRPGHSNQPQHF; DNA: TGTGCCAGTAGGCCGGGACATAGCAATCAGCCCCAGCATTTT
size: -; V: TRBV9; J: TRBJ2-5; D: -; CDR3: CASSVALRVETQYF; DNA: TGTGCCAGCAGCGTAGCTCTGAGGGTAGAGACCCAGTACTTC
size: -; V: TRBV4-3; J: TRBJ2-2; D: TRBD2; CDR3: CASSLLAGGSGELFF; DNA: TGCGCCAGCAGCTTGCTAGCGGGAGGCTCCGGGGAGCTGTTTTTT
size: -; V: TRBV6-6; J: TRBJ2-3; D: -; CDR3: CASSYMDTQYF; DNA: TGTGCCAGCAGTTACATGGATACGCAGTATTTT
size: -; V: TRBV20-1; J: TRBJ1-2; D: -; CDR3: CSASNQGILYTF; DNA: TGCAGTGCTAGCAATCAGGGGATCCTCTACACCTTC
size: -; V: TRBV5-5; J: TRBJ2-7; D: -; CDR3: CASSRPGLSSYEQYF; DNA: TGTGCCAGCAGCCGGCCGGGTCTTAGCTCCTACGAGCAGTACTTC
size: many; V: TRBV24-1; J: TRBJ2-3; D: -; CDR3: CATSGDTDTQYF; DNA: TGTGCCACCAGTGGTGACACAGATACGCAGTATTTT
size: -; V: TRBV12-3/TRBV12-4; J: TRBJ2-5; D: TRBD2; CDR3: CASSPSGGETQYF; DNA: TGTGCCAGCAGTCCTAGCGGGGGTGAGACCCAGTACTTC
size: few; V: TRBV3-1; J: TRBJ2-6; D: -; CDR3: CASSHTGANVLTF; DNA: TGTGCCAGCAGCCACACTGGGGCCAACGTCCTGACTTTC
size: -; V: TRBV10-3; J: TRBJ1-2; D: -; CDR3: CAISESRTEAGYGYTF; DNA: TGTGCCATCAGTGAGTCGAGGACAGAGGCGGGCTATGGCTACACCTTC
size: -; V: TRBV12-3/TRBV12-4; J: TRBJ2-7; D: -; CDR3: CASSFSGRTYEQYF; DNA: TGTGCCAGCAGTTTCAGCGGCAGGACCTACGAGCAGTACTTC